This T cell receptor (beta chain) was found in a study of blood T cell repertoires in COVID-19. Background on the study: Italy, Spain and the United States were the sources of the convalescent and acute COVID-19 samples. From T cells, B-cell-depleted T cells, or PBMCs came the material, which was cDNA or gDNA.

Study processing details: By means of reference gene primer amplification, nucleated cell counts were estimated. Using immunoSEQ multiplex PCR, the repertoire was profiled, and TCRdb retains in-frame clones only, with some absent. V, J and clone size reflect that table, while D and trimming were determined from the DNA. The data hold tens of thousands of clones, with roughly four fifths observed a single time. This TCR was sampled from a man at least 80 years old with COVID-19, enrolled during active disease. Sequencing input: peripheral blood.

The DNA for the CDR3 is TGTGCCAGTAGGGTCAGGGGCGGCGGGAACACTGAAGCTTTCTTT. Its protein is CASRVRGGGNTEAFF. V is TRBV19 and J is TRBJ1-1; D possibly corresponds to TRBD1 (6 bases). Trimming removed 6 bases at V and 1 base at J, with 15 bases between. Per the germline V gene, CDR1 is LNHDA and CDR2 is SQIVND (reference sequence). The CDR3 extends over 15 amino acids.